The 16 T cell receptor beta chains below come from one sample, sequenced in a study of blood T cell repertoires in COVID-19 (dated by TCRdb to between 2020 and 2021). The library was built by means of the immunoSEQ multiplex PCR assay. This is the immuneACCESS table as TCRdb keeps it, with only in-frame sequences that have V and J called. A part of the clones is gone; compared with another copy, unresolved V genes explain less than half, and the rest is unexplained. The sample table lists approximately 300,000 clones, roughly 87% of them with a count of one. 1% of the sample is held by the ten biggest clonotypes. What was sequenced was peripheral blood. These receptor sequences come from a man over 45 with active or convalescent COVID-19.

This chain connects TRBV2 to TRBJ2-7, with 9 bases identical to TRBD1. This CDR3 contains 14 residues. V lost 6 bases, J lost 2 bases, and 5 bases stayed unmatched. The germline gives CDR1 SNHLY, CDR2 FYNNEI. The CDR3 DNA reads as TGTGCCAGCAGACGGACAGGGGAACCCTACGAGCAGTACTTC. It yields the protein CASRRTGEPYEQYF.

This chain uses TRBV27 with TRBJ2-7; 7 positions agree with TRBD2. In germline, CDR1 is MNHEY, CDR2 SMNVEV (reference sequence). After removal of 5 bases from V and 0 bases from J, the junction contained 4 bases not matched to a gene. The CDR3 is 14 residues long. As DNA, the CDR3 is TGTGCCAGCAGTCCCCGGGGGGACTCCTACGAGCAGTACTTC. It yields the protein CASSPRGDSYEQYF.

For this clone: Other DNA variants within this sample encode the same CDR3. The V call is TRBV27, the J call TRBJ2-7; weak D call: TRBD1 (6 bases). The CDR3 is 14 residues long. The ends were cut back, 6 bases at V and 2 bases at J, with 14 bases in the middle. Germline CDR1 reads MNHEY; CDR2 reads SMNVEV (reference sequence). In DNA, the CDR3 is TGTGCCAGCAGCCAGACAGGAGTACCCTACGAGCAGTACTTC. The encoded protein is CASSQTGVPYEQYF.

V is TRBV12-2 and J is TRBJ2-4; the table's D call, TRBD2, has no DNA check behind it. TRBV12-2 is described as a pseudogene. The CDR3 has 20 residues. The CDR3 nucleotides read TGTGCAAGTCGCTTAGCTAATAAGAGGCTAGCGGGAGAATCCAAAAACATTCAGTACTTC. Amino acids: CASRLANKRLAGESKNIQYF.

This rearrangement joins TRBV7-9 to TRBJ1-2; D uncertain. Germline V gene sequence: CDR1 SEHNR, CDR2 FQNEAQ (reference sequence). The V gene lost 0 bases and the J gene lost 6 bases, with 11 bases spanning the gap. The CDR3 runs 14 residues. The CDR3 here is CASSLAPSVHGYTF. The CDR3 DNA reads TGTGCCAGCAGCTTAGCGCCCTCAGTACATGGCTACACCTTC. Filled out from reference TRBV7-9 and TRBJ1-2, the complete variable domain reads DTGVSQNPRHKITKRGQNVTFRCDPISEHNRLYWYRQTLGQGPEFLTYFQNEAQLEKSRLLSDRFSAERPKGSFSTLEIQRTEQGDSAMYLCASSLAPSVHGYTFGSGTRLTVV.

This clone was counted only a few times. Here the CDR3 reads CASSVRTVTGELFF. The DNA for the CDR3 is TGCGCCAGCAGCGTTCGGACAGTCACCGGGGAGCTGTTTTTT. The V and J genes are TRBV4-1 and TRBJ2-2, with D possibly matching TRBD1 (6 bases). Trimming removed 5 bases from V and 4 bases from J, with 11 bases in between. The CDR3 consists of 14 residues. Germline CDR1 MGHRA, CDR2 YSYEKL.

This chain links TRBV30 with TRBJ2-3, with TRBD1 identical over 7 bases. Germline V lookup: CDR1 GTSNPN, CDR2 SVGIG (reference sequence). The CDR3 has 12 amino acids. The V and J ends lost 0 bases and 6 bases, in that order; junction bases with no gene match: 0. The CDR3 here is CAWSVTGDTQYF. The CDR3 coding sequence is TGTGCCTGGAGTGTGACAGGGGATACGCAGTATTTT.

The rearrangement links TRBV24-1 to TRBJ2-7; 10 bases agree with TRBD1. Germline V lookup: CDR1 KGHDR, CDR2 SFDVKD. The CDR3 extends over 14 amino acids. The V gene end was trimmed by 3 bases and the J gene end by 7 bases; junction bases not matched to a gene: 5. CDR3 sequence (DNA): TGTGCCACCAGTGATCCCGGGACAGGGGTTGAGCAGTACTTC. Translation: CATSDPGTGVEQYF.

The chain employs TRBV19 and TRBJ2-3; TRBD2 matches at 9 bases. The V segment lost 3 bases and the J segment 3 bases; nucleotides outside the gene matches: 13. The germline gives CDR1 LNHDA, CDR2 SQIVND (reference sequence). The CDR3 has 18 amino acids. DNA for the CDR3: TGTGCCAGTAGTATGAGCGGGATAGCGGGAGTGAAGACAGATACGCAGTATTTT. Protein: CASSMSGIAGVKTDTQYF.

This chain connects TRBV28 to TRBJ2-1; no reliable D call. The CDR3 extends over 17 amino acids. The V end was cut by 3 bases, the J end by 0 bases, with 15 bases between. Germline V gene lookup returns CDR1 MDHEN and CDR2 SYDVKM. This chain's CDR3 is CASSFTPTESSYNEQFF. The CDR3 DNA sequence: TGTGCCAGCAGTTTTACCCCGACGGAGAGCTCCTACAATGAGCAGTTCTTC.

This clone was detected only once. The V call is TRBV11-2, the J call TRBJ2-1, with D possibly TRBD1 on 6 matching bases. The CDR3 is made up of 16 amino acids. Germline lookup yields CDR1 SGHAT and CDR2 FQNNGV. Trimming stripped 5 bases from V and 2 bases from J, with 16 bases between. The CDR3 DNA reads TGTGCCAGCAGCCCCTTCGGGACATTGACCTACAATGAGCAGTTCTTC. This codes for CASSPFGTLTYNEQFF. Full variable domain (outside the CDR3, taken from reference TRBV11-2 and TRBJ2-1): EAGVAQSPRYKIIEKRQSVAFWCNPISGHATLYWYQQILGQGPKLLIQFQNNGVVDDSQLPKDRFSAERLKGVDSTLKIQPAKLEDSAVYLCASSPFGTLTYNEQFFGPGTRLTVL.

The rearrangement uses TRBV3-1 (or the pseudogene TRBV3-2) and TRBJ1-6; D perhaps matches TRBD1 (5 bases). This CDR3 is built from 13 residues. Germline lookup yields CDR1 LGHDT and CDR2 YNNKEL (reference sequence). Trimming cost V 3 bases and J 8 bases, with 8 bases left between them. The CDR3 region is CASSQRDDSPLHF. In DNA, the CDR3 is TGTGCCAGCAGCCAGCGGGACGATTCACCCCTCCACTTT.

This sequence joins TRBV30 and TRBJ1-1, with D maybe TRBD1 (5 bases). The V end lost 0 bases, the J end lost 10 bases, and 12 bases lay between the germline ends. The germline V gene has CDR1 GTSNPN and CDR2 SVGIG (reference sequence). CDR3 length: 12 residues. CDR3 nucleotides: TGTGCCTGGAGTGTATTCCCTCAGGGAGCTTTCTTT. This encodes CAWSVFPQGAFF.

The chain recombines TRBV3-1 (or the pseudogene TRBV3-2) with TRBJ2-2; D is ambiguous. Germline CDR1 reads LGHDT; CDR2 reads YNNKEL (reference sequence). V was pared by 0 bases and J by 4 bases, with 12 bases between. The CDR3 totals 16 residues. The CDR3 DNA reads as TGTGCCAGCAGCCAAGATGGCGGTTCGAGCACCGGGGAGCTGTTTTTT. Its translation is CASSQDGGSSTGELFF.

V is TRBV10-3 and J is TRBJ1-5; 9 bases agree with TRBD1. Germline V gives CDR1 ENHRY, CDR2 SYGVKD. This CDR3 has 16 residues. The V gene end was trimmed by 0 bases and the J gene end by 6 bases; junction bases not matched to a gene: 6. For the CDR3, the DNA is TGTGCCATCAGTGAGTCGATACAGGGGGCCCCTCAGCCCCAGCATTTT. It translates to CAISESIQGAPQPQHF.

The chain is built from TRBV7-2 and TRBJ1-5; no clear D. Germline V gene data show CDR1 as SGHTA and CDR2 as FQGNSA. This CDR3 region has 12 residues. Deletions cut 4 bases from V and 4 bases from J, with 5 bases between. CDR3 loop: CASSSPNQPQHF. DNA of the CDR3: TGTGCCAGCAGCTCCCCGAATCAGCCCCAGCATTTT.